This T cell receptor (beta chain) was captured by sequencing in a study of T cells in Graves' hyperthyroidism and ophthalmopathy. This clonotype turned up a few times. The antigen is not known. At one end the junction does not follow the germline gene, possibly because of a read error. The CDR3 loop spans 14 amino acids. Germline-derived CDR1 and CDR2 are SGHRS and YFSETQ. Diagnostic decisions used clinical symptoms, serum thyroxine and TRAb, thyroid ultrasound and orbital computed tomography. Study-wide results and caveats: Among thyroid clonotypes expanded above 0.001, most also appeared in blood.

Amplified TCR beta CDR3 regions came from RNA transcripts. A set of HTBI primers served as the primers for a first-round RT-PCR of the TCR CDR3. TCRdb independently ran MiXCR on the multiplex PCR reads; one entry per CDR3 protein. The sample lists hundreds of thousands of distinct CDR3 sequences, around 46% occurring once. The sequenced material came from peripheral blood or thyroid tissue (not recorded which). This clonotype was obtained from a woman under 30 with Graves' hyperthyroidism. This chain connects TRBV5-1 to TRBJ2-5, with 7 positions matching TRBD2. CDR3 nucleotide sequence: TGTGCCAGCGGGGATGCGGGTACCCAAGAGACCCAGTACTTC. Translated: CASGDAGTQETQYF.